A single sample is the source of the 20 T cell receptor beta chains below, sequenced in a study of blood T cell repertoires in COVID-19. TCRdb keeps only in-frame clones here, not all; method: immunoSEQ multiplex PCR. This repertoire shows around 94,000 clones, about four fifths found once; its top ten account for about 20%. The sequencing sample was made of peripheral blood. Source of these receptors: a human donor in a cohort sampled during active COVID-19.

This clone was recorded only once. J is TRBJ2-5 and V is TRBV12-1; TRBD1 is taken as the D call from the table, unchecked against the DNA. TRBV12-1 is marked as a pseudogene. The CDR3 has 16 amino acids. The CDR3 loop reads CASSPGTAPYQETQYF. The CDR3 DNA is TGTGCCAGCAGCCCGGGGACAGCCCCGTACCAAGAGACCCAGTACTTC.

In its sample, this clone was seen once. V usage is TRBV18 and J usage is TRBJ1-1; 10 positions agree with TRBD1. Looked up from germline, CDR1 is KGHSH and CDR2 is LQKENI. This CDR3 region has 12 residues. The ends lost 5 bases at V and 12 bases at J; junction bases unmatched: 6. The CDR3 is CASSSGTGETFF. CDR3 DNA sequence: TGTGCCAGCTCATCCGGGACAGGGGAAACTTTCTTT. Full variable domain (outside the CDR3, taken from reference TRBV18 and TRBJ1-1): NAGVMQNPRHLVRRRGQEARLRCSPMKGHSHVYWYRQLPEEGLKFMVYLQKENIIDESGMPKERFSAEFPKEGPSILRIQQVVRGDSAAYFCASSSGTGETFFGQGTRLTVV.

The chain has TRBV11-2 and TRBJ1-2; TRBD1 matches 9 bases. Germline CDR1 reads SGHAT; CDR2 reads FQNNGV. Trimming removed 5 bases from V and 4 bases from J; junction bases left unmatched: 5. The CDR3 runs 14 residues. CDR3 bases: TGTGCCAGCAGCCCGGGACAGGGCGCCTATGGCTACACCTTC. Translated: CASSPGQGAYGYTF.

The chain links TRBV19 to TRBJ2-6, with no clear D. The CDR3 is 13 residues long. With 7 bases removed from V and 2 bases from J, the gap between germline ends came to 6 bases. Germline V gives CDR1 LNHDA, CDR2 SQIVND (reference sequence). CDR3 amino acids: CASTDTGANVLTF. DNA of the CDR3: TGTGCCAGTACCGACACTGGGGCCAACGTCCTGACTTTC.

V usage is TRBV7-2 and J usage is TRBJ1-5; D is unresolved. Trimming cost V 5 bases and J 7 bases, with 9 bases left between them. CDR3 length equals 12 residues. CDR1 is SGHTA and CDR2 is FQGNSA in the germline V gene. The CDR3 DNA reads as TGTGCCAGCAGCGGGCAGGCACAGCCCCAGCATTTT. It encodes CASSGQAQPQHF.

The chain has TRBV10-3 and TRBJ2-7; D perhaps matches TRBD2 (7 bases). V was trimmed by 11 bases and J by 7 bases, leaving 27 bases between them. This CDR3 is built from 15 residues. Germline V lookup: CDR1 ENHRY, CDR2 SYGVKD. The chain's CDR3 is CASQRLVGGAGEQYF. Here the CDR3 DNA reads TGTGCCTCACAACGCCTTGTAGGGGGAGCGGGAGAGCAGTACTTC.

V and J are TRBV11-2 and TRBJ2-3; D gene unclear. The CDR3 spans 11 residues. CDR1 is SGHAT and CDR2 is FQNNGV in the germline V gene. V dropped 4 bases and J dropped 11 bases, with 10 bases sitting between them. The DNA for the CDR3 is TGTGCCAGCAGCTCCGCGTTTCGGCAGTATTTT. Its protein is CASSSAFRQYF.

J is TRBJ2-7 and V is TRBV9, with TRBD2 matching over 9 bases. The V gene end was trimmed by 2 bases and the J gene end by 2 bases; junction bases not matched to a gene: 2. Germline CDR1 reads SGDLS; CDR2 reads YYNGEE. The CDR3 spans 14 residues. CDR3 nucleotide sequence: TGTGCCAGCAGCGTGCGGGAGGGGCCCTACGAGCAGTACTTC. It yields the protein CASSVREGPYEQYF.

The chain combines TRBV5-5 with TRBJ2-7; TRBD2 is a possible D gene (5 bases). V was shortened by 2 bases and J by 1 base, with 7 bases between the two germline ends. Germline CDR1 SGHKS, CDR2 YYEKEE (reference sequence). The CDR3 runs 13 residues. CDR3 nucleotide sequence: TGTGCCAGCAGCTTAGCGGAATCCTACGAGCAGTACTTC. It translates to CASSLAESYEQYF.

The chain carries TRBV27 and TRBJ2-7; D possibly corresponds to TRBD1 (6 bases). The CDR3 covers 13 residues. The V gene's germline CDR1 is MNHEY and CDR2 SMNVEV (reference sequence). V was cut by 7 bases and J by 6 bases, with 16 bases left in between. The CDR3 region has the DNA TGTGCCAGCACAATGGGGTTAGGGGGCGAGCAGTACTTC. Its protein product is CASTMGLGGEQYF.

V usage is TRBV3-1 (or the pseudogene TRBV3-2) and J usage is TRBJ2-1; 7 bases map to TRBD2. Germline CDR1 LGHDT, CDR2 YNNKEL (reference sequence). J lost 10 bases, V lost 4 bases, and 7 bases had no gene match. CDR3 length: 13 residues. CDR3 DNA sequence: TGTGCCAGCAGCCCCCGTACAGCGGGAGAGCAGTTCTTC. It is translated as CASSPRTAGEQFF.

This clone was found a few times. V usage is TRBV20-1 and J usage is TRBJ2-1; 7 positions agree with TRBD2. The germline V gene encodes CDR1 DFQATT and CDR2 SNEGSKA (reference sequence). This CDR3 has 15 amino acids. J lost 3 bases, V lost 3 bases, and 8 bases had no gene match. CDR3 residues: CSASRAGLYYNEQFF. In DNA, the CDR3 is TGCAGTGCTAGTCGAGCGGGGCTGTACTACAATGAGCAGTTCTTC.

This chain links TRBV7-6 with TRBJ2-5; tentatively, D is TRBD2 (5 bases). Per germline, CDR1 SGHVS and CDR2 FNYEAQ. Trimming shortened V by 5 bases and J by 10 bases, and 26 bases separated the two germline ends. The CDR3 spans 16 residues. CDR3: CASSPRSSYGGLGQYF. CDR3 DNA sequence: TGTGCCAGCAGCCCAAGGTCCAGCTACGGAGGTCTGGGCCAGTACTTC.

CDR3 amino acids: CASSRTGVTYNEQFF. The CDR3 bases are TGTGCCAGCAGCAGGACAGGGGTGACCTACAATGAGCAGTTCTTC. This chain connects TRBV6-5 to TRBJ2-1; 9 bases map to TRBD1. Germline V gene sequence: CDR1 MNHEY, CDR2 SVGAGI. CDR3 size: 15 residues. Trimming removed 6 bases from V and 2 bases from J; junction bases left unmatched: 5.

The sample holds a few counts of this clone. This chain connects TRBV7-2 to TRBJ1-3; D remains ambiguous. The V end was cut by 6 bases, the J end by 4 bases, with 16 bases between. This CDR3 has 15 amino acids. Germline V gives CDR1 SGHTA, CDR2 FQGNSA. CDR3 amino acids: CASSLLVTSGNTIYF. DNA for the CDR3: TGTGCCAGCAGTCTATTGGTGACATCAGGAAACACCATATATTTT.

The rearrangement joins TRBV10-3 to TRBJ2-1; TRBD2 aligns across 13 bases. From germline, CDR1 is ENHRY and CDR2 SYGVKD. CDR3 length: 16 residues. The V segment lost 0 bases and the J segment 6 bases; nucleotides outside the gene matches: 2. The CDR3, as DNA: TGTGCCATCAGTGAGTCGACTAGCGGGAGGTCCAATGAGCAGTTCTTC. This gives the protein CAISESTSGRSNEQFF.

CDR3 in amino acids: CASSEPGSDTQYF. DNA of the CDR3: TGCGCCAGCAGTGAGCCCGGGAGTGATACGCAGTATTTT. This chain connects TRBV10-1 to TRBJ2-3; D might be TRBD2 (6 bases). The CDR3 is 13 amino acids. The germline V gene has CDR1 WNHNN and CDR2 SYGVQD (reference sequence). V lost 2 bases and J 6 bases, leaving 9 bases between the germline ends.

This sequence joins TRBV7-9 and TRBJ2-7; 10 bases are shared with TRBD1. The germline gives CDR1 SEHNR, CDR2 FQNEAQ (reference sequence). V shed 3 bases and J 4 bases; nucleotides not matched to a gene: 6. This CDR3 region has 15 residues. The CDR3 DNA reads as TGTGCCAGCAGCTTCATGGGACAGGGGACTTACGAGCAGTACTTC. Encoded protein: CASSFMGQGTYEQYF.

The chain uses TRBV4-1 and TRBJ1-4; possible D gene TRBD1, 5 bases. Trimming took off 2 bases at V and 10 bases at J, with 17 bases between the two ends. The V gene's germline CDR1 is MGHRA and CDR2 YSYEKL. This CDR3 contains 15 residues. This chain's CDR3 is CASSQTGGPLGKLFF. The CDR3 coding sequence is TGCGCCAGCAGCCAAACAGGAGGGCCACTTGGAAAACTGTTTTTT.

This clone turned up a few times. This rearrangement joins TRBV6-5 to TRBJ1-6; possibly TRBD1 for D (5 bases). Germline CDR1 reads MNHEY; CDR2 reads SVGAGI. This CDR3 contains 14 residues. Trimming pared 4 bases from V and 10 bases from J, leaving 14 bases between. The CDR3 region is CASSSQGRGSPLHF. Here the CDR3 DNA reads TGTGCCAGCAGTTCCCAGGGAAGAGGATCACCCCTCCACTTT.